A selection of T cell receptor beta chains follows, all from one sample in a study of chemoradiotherapy in HPV16-positive cancers. The assay was immunoSEQ multiplex PCR, and TCRdb's table has in-frame clones only and misses some. This sample carries about 2,200 clones, 84% of them seen once, and the ten largest clones take roughly 5%. The material was tumor tissue, obtained from a patient who underwent chemoradiotherapy. These receptor sequences come from a human donor with HPV-associated anogenital cancer. Both conserved end residues are part of each CDR3. Each record gives: V gene, J gene, CDR3 protein.

>TRBV11-1|TRBJ2-6
CASSPGWGANVLTF
>TRBV10-3|TRBJ2-3
CAIQWGGRTDTQYF
>TRBV10-1|TRBJ2-2
CASSESGAGKAGELFF
>TRBV11-2|TRBJ2-6
CASSLEGGAGANVLTF
>TRBV28|TRBJ2-3
CASSANPGVGDTQYF
>TRBV2|TRBJ2-7
CASSVQSPEQYF
>TRBV5-6|TRBJ1-2
CASSLGADGYTF
>TRBV10-3|TRBJ2-1
CAISPGSKGNEQFF
>TRBV7-2|TRBJ2-7
CASSLQRYEQYF
>TRBV5-4|TRBJ1-3
CASSLKSSGNTIYF
>TRBV6-5|TRBJ1-1
CASSYAENTEAFF
>TRBV6-1|TRBJ1-3
CASRLGNTIYF
>TRBV5-4|TRBJ1-2
CASSLDGYGYTF
>TRBV19|TRBJ2-3
CASSLQGRGDTQYF
>TRBV4-2|TRBJ2-1
CASSQVGDNEQFF
>TRBV19|TRBJ2-2
CASSMDLREIGELFF
>TRBV7-2|TRBJ2-3
CASSRRGGARGVTDTQYF
>TRBV29-1|TRBJ2-5
CSGFGWETQYF
>TRBV6-1|TRBJ2-2
CASSLVGAGSGELFF
>TRBV5-5|TRBJ1-2
CASSLRAGQNYGYTF
>TRBV19|NA
CASSRNRQGVDEQYF
>TRBV5-7|TRBJ1-1
CASSAGQGGENTEAFF
>TRBV9|TRBJ2-5
CASSPYSGPIQETQYF
>TRBV29-1|TRBJ1-1
CSVDRGAANTEAFF
>TRBV6-5|TRBJ2-2
CASSYDGRANTGELFF
>TRBV6-6|TRBJ2-7
CASSRGAGQGVDEQYF
>TRBV20-1|TRBJ2-3
CSATSLSQYF
>TRBV5-1|TRBJ2-7
CASSVSGTGSSEQYF
>TRBV18|TRBJ1-4
CASSPGSWGGELFF
>TRBV6-5|TRBJ1-2
CASSYSRGSYGYTF
>TRBV5-6|TRBJ1-2
CASSMAETRFNYGYTF
>TRBV5-8|TRBJ2-7
CASSLWGNIYEQYF
>TRBV7-6|TRBJ2-1
CASSRSGPYNEQFF
>TRBV11-3|TRBJ2-3
CASTSADTQYF
>TRBV4-2|TRBJ1-5
CASSQLRNQPQHF
>TRBV6-1|TRBJ1-1
CASTQRNTEAFF
>TRBV2|TRBJ2-6
CASTGAAGANVLTF
>TRBV7-3|TRBJ2-3
CASSLGGLQADTQYF
>TRBV14|TRBJ1-1
CASSIALNTEAFF
>TRBV7-6|TRBJ1-5
CASSLGLGQPQHF
>TRBV10-1|TRBJ1-5
CASSPTGDQPQHF
>TRBV5-1|TRBJ1-3
CASSLATGTSGNTIYF
>TRBV5-5|TRBJ2-5
CASSWDRGRETQYF
>TRBV28|TRBJ2-5
CASSLPAGRSQETQYF
>TRBV5-5|TRBJ2-1
CASSFGWERNEQFF
>TRBV30|TRBJ2-3
CAWLRPGATSTDTQYF
>TRBV11-2|TRBJ2-7
CASSPGTIGYEQYF
>TRBV5-5|TRBJ1-1
CASSSPQGAYTEAFF
>TRBV28|TRBJ2-3
CASSSPPADTQYF
>TRBV30|TRBJ1-5
CAWSETDYQPQHF